What follows is one T cell receptor (beta chain) and its context. The data belong to a study of graft-versus-host responses after intestinal transplantation. Method: immunoSEQ multiplex PCR; TCRdb's copy keeps in-frame clones and lacks some. The sample consists of some 43,000 clones, about 95% of them appearing once. The V gene end was trimmed by 4 bases and the J gene end by 3 bases; junction bases not matched to a gene: 6. This CDR3 has 15 amino acids. CDR1 and CDR2 from the germline V gene are SEHNR and FQNEAQ (reference sequence). The chain links TRBV7-9 to TRBJ1-1, with 9 bases aligning to TRBD1. The sample consisted of PBMCs, taken approximately 360 days after intestinal transplant. This clonotype originated in a human patient who received an intestinal transplant, so some T cells may come from the graft donor. CDR3 bases: TGTGCCAGCAGCTCAGGACAGGGGCGGGACACTGAAGCTTTCTTT. It encodes CASSSGQGRDTEAFF.